These 17 T cell receptor beta chains share one sample of origin, sequenced in a study of T cells after yellow fever vaccination. One entry per CDR3 protein, called by TCRdb with MiXCR from the 5' RACE reads. Altogether some 170,000 distinct CDR3 sequences are present, 7% to 10% being singletons, with the ten largest covering roughly a third. This sample comprised CD8+ T cells sorted from PBMCs, obtained 45 days after the yellow fever booster vaccination. The receptors were gathered from a young man who received the YFV17D yellow fever vaccine.

This clonotype came up many times. As DNA, the CDR3 is TGTGCCAGCTCACCACCGGGGGCGACCGGGGAGCTGTTTTTT. Translated, it gives CASSPPGATGELFF. This sequence joins TRBV18 and TRBJ2-2, with D possibly being TRBD1 (6 bases). The CDR3 is 14 residues long. Germline V gene lookup returns CDR1 KGHSH and CDR2 LQKENI. Deletions cut 0 bases from V and 5 bases from J, with 7 bases between.

This clonotype was counted a few times. The gene calls are TRBV9 and TRBJ1-1; D gene uncertain. Trimming left V 4 bases short and J 3 bases short, with 10 bases between. Per the germline V gene, CDR1 is SGDLS and CDR2 is YYNGEE. This CDR3 is 13 amino acids long. The CDR3 reads CASSPQTDTEAFF. DNA for the CDR3: TGTGCCAGCAGCCCCCAGACGGACACTGAAGCTTTCTTT.

The V gene is TRBV6-2 or TRBV6-3, the J gene TRBJ2-3, with D uncertain. CDR1 MNHEY and CDR2 SVGEGT come from the germline V gene. The V and J ends lost 8 bases and 5 bases respectively, with 11 bases between them. This CDR3 region has 12 residues. CDR3 sequence: CASGLWGDTQYF. The CDR3, as DNA: TGTGCCAGCGGCCTCTGGGGAGATACGCAGTATTTT.

There are many counts of this clonotype. This rearrangement joins TRBV4-1 to TRBJ1-5; unclear D gene. V was clipped by 0 bases and J by 4 bases, with 13 bases between them. CDR3 length: 16 residues. Germline V CDR1 and CDR2: MGHRA, YSYEKL. The CDR3 spells CASSQELGLSNQPQHF. The CDR3 DNA reads as TGCGCCAGCAGCCAAGAGTTAGGCCTCAGTAATCAGCCCCAGCATTTT.

The chain combines TRBV27 with TRBJ2-7; TRBD2 might be the D (6 bases). Trimming shortened V by 8 bases and J by 0 bases, and 20 bases separated the two germline ends. Looked up from germline, CDR1 is MNHEY and CDR2 is SMNVEV (reference sequence). The CDR3 covers 16 residues. CDR3 protein: CASRPGGGVYSYEQYF. DNA for the CDR3: TGTGCCAGCCGACCCGGTGGAGGGGTCTACTCCTACGAGCAGTACTTC.

V and J are TRBV6-1 and TRBJ2-2; D is perhaps TRBD1 or TRBD2 (5 bases each). The germline gives CDR1 MNHNS, CDR2 SASEGT. The CDR3 is made up of 11 amino acids. The chain's CDR3 is CAGTGAGELFF. The CDR3, as DNA: TGTGCGGGGACCGGGGCCGGGGAGCTGTTTTTT.

This clonotype was detected a few times. V usage is TRBV7-6 and J usage is TRBJ1-2, with TRBD1 as a possible D gene (5 bases). Trimming took 8 bases from V and 3 from J, leaving 7 bases between them. The CDR3 loop spans 11 amino acids. Germline assignment: CDR1 SGHVS and CDR2 FNYEAQ. The CDR3 reads CASQGDYGYTF. The CDR3 region has the DNA TGTGCCAGCCAGGGAGACTATGGCTACACCTTC.

The chain combines TRBV4-1 with TRBJ2-6; D tentatively fits TRBD1 or TRBD2 (5 bases each). The CDR3 is 15 residues long. The germline gives CDR1 MGHRA, CDR2 YSYEKL. The ends were cut back, 8 bases at V and 2 bases at J, with 13 bases in the middle. Here the CDR3 reads CASDWGTPGANVLTF. CDR3 nucleotide sequence: TGCGCCAGCGATTGGGGGACCCCTGGGGCCAACGTCCTGACTTTC.

This clonotype was picked up a small number of times. The V call is TRBV4-1, the J call TRBJ1-1; D unresolved. The ends were cut back, 0 bases at V and 8 bases at J, with 10 bases in the middle. Germline V gene sequence: CDR1 MGHRA, CDR2 YSYEKL. The CDR3 is 13 amino acids. CDR3 in amino acids: CASSQEVSREAFF. CDR3 coding DNA: TGCGCCAGCAGCCAAGAAGTCTCGAGGGAAGCTTTCTTT.

This clonotype was seen more than once but under ten times. This chain uses TRBV5-1 with TRBJ2-5; 8 bases are shared with TRBD1. The CDR3 is 19 amino acids. Looked up from germline, CDR1 is SGHRS and CDR2 is YFSETQ. V dropped 3 bases and J dropped 5; count of bases not matched to a gene: 21. For the CDR3, the DNA is TGCGCCAGCAGCTCAAAAACGCCCGAGTCGACAGGGGCGTGGGAGACCCAGTACTTC. Encoded protein: CASSSKTPESTGAWETQYF.

This clonotype was seen a handful of times. This sequence joins TRBV27 and TRBJ2-7, with unresolved D. V dropped 5 bases and J dropped 4 bases, with 12 bases sitting between them. Germline CDR1 is MNHEY and CDR2 is SMNVEV (reference sequence). This CDR3 is built from 13 residues. The CDR3 loop is CASSPLDLYEQYF. Written as DNA, the CDR3 is TGTGCCAGCAGTCCTCTGGACCTTTACGAGCAGTACTTC.

The sample holds a few counts of this clonotype. The gene calls are TRBV10-3 and TRBJ2-4; 9 bases agree with TRBD1. Per the germline V gene, CDR1 is ENHRY and CDR2 is SYGVKD. With 2 bases clipped from V and 7 bases from J, the junction kept 3 bases outside the gene matches. This CDR3 contains 14 residues. CDR3 protein: CAISETGGYNIQYF. The CDR3 coding sequence is TGTGCCATCAGTGAGACAGGGGGCTACAACATTCAGTACTTC.

The V gene is TRBV6-1, the J gene TRBJ2-7; tentatively, D is TRBD2 (6 bases). V lost 3 bases and J lost 2, with 14 bases in between. From germline, CDR1 is MNHNS and CDR2 SASEGT. The CDR3 sequence is 15 residues long. The CDR3 DNA reads as TGTGCCAGCAGTGATTCGGGGGTTGCGGCCTACGAGCAGTACTTC. This encodes CASSDSGVAAYEQYF.

This chain connects TRBV4-3 to TRBJ1-1, with D maybe TRBD1 (5 bases). V was clipped by 0 bases and J by 0 bases, with 11 bases between them. This CDR3 contains 16 residues. Germline V gene lookup returns CDR1 LGHNA and CDR2 YSLEER. For the CDR3, the DNA is TGCGCCAGCAGCCAAGAGGACACCCTCATGAACACTGAAGCTTTCTTT. It is translated as CASSQEDTLMNTEAFF.

The chain is built from TRBV5-6 and TRBJ2-1; TRBD1 is a possible D gene (6 bases). Trimming cost V 4 bases and J 15 bases, with 17 bases left between them. Germline CDR1 and CDR2: SGHDT and YYEEEE. The CDR3 covers 12 residues. The CDR3 DNA is TGTGCCAGCAGCCTGGGGGCCTCGAAGAGGTTCTTC. This encodes CASSLGASKRFF. The complete variable domain, with remaining parts taken from reference TRBV5-6 and TRBJ2-1, reads DAGVTQSPTHLIKTRGQQVTLRCSPKSGHDTVSWYQQALGQGPQFIFQYYEEEERQRGNFPDRFSGHQFPNYSSELNVNALLLGDSALYLCASSLGASKRFFGPGTRLTVL.

The J gene is TRBJ2-7, the V gene TRBV7-9; D gene uncertain. Trimming cost V 5 bases and J 5 bases, with 7 bases left between them. Germline CDR1 and CDR2: SEHNR and FQNEAQ (reference sequence). The CDR3 runs 11 residues. The CDR3 coding sequence is TGTGCCAGCAGCCATCCGGACGAGCAGTACTTC. Translated, it gives CASSHPDEQYF.

This chain links TRBV29-1 with TRBJ2-1; TRBD2 matches at 9 bases. The CDR3 extends over 17 amino acids. Germline-derived CDR1 and CDR2 are SQVTM and ANQGSEA. J lost 7 bases, V lost 0 bases, and 13 bases had no gene match. The CDR3 protein is CSVEDPRRGGTWNEQFF. CDR3 nucleotide sequence: TGCAGCGTTGAAGATCCAAGGCGGGGGGGCACTTGGAATGAGCAGTTCTTC.